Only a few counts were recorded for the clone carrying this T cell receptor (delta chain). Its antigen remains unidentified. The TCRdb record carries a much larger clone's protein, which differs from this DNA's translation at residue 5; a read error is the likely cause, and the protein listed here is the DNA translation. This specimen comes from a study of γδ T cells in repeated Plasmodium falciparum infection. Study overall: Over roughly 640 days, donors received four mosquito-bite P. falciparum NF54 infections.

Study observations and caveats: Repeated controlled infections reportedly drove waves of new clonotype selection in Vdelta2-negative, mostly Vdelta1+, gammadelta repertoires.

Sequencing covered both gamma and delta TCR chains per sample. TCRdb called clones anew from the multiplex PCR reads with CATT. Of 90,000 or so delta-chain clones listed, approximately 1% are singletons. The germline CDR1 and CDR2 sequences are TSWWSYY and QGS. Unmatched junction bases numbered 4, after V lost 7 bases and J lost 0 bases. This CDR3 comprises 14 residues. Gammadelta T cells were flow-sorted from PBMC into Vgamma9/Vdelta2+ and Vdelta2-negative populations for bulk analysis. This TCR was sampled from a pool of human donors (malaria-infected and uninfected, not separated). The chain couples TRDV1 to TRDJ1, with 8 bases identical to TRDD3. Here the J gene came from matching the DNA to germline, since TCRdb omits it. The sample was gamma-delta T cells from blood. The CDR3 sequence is CALALGGYTDKLIF. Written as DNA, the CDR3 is TGTGCTCTTGCGCTTGGGGGATACACCGATAAACTCATCTTT.